This T cell receptor (beta chain) came from a study of cytomegalovirus exposure and HLA in healthy donors. Primers for the PCR totalled 60 Vbeta and 13 Jbeta. This table comes from immunoSEQ multiplex PCR, and its TCRdb copy is limited to in-frame clones, with some not included. The sample lists about 130,000 clones, around 82% occurring once. CDR1 and CDR2 from the germline V gene are WSHSY and SAAADI. There are 14 residues in the CDR3. V shed 2 bases and J shed 10 bases, with 15 bases lying between them. This receptor was obtained from a man aged 25-45 years in good health and CMV-seropositive. Sequenced input: PBMCs. The V gene is TRBV10-2, the J gene TRBJ2-1; D not resolved. CDR3: CASSEELPKNEQFF. As DNA, the CDR3 is TGCGCCAGCAGTGAGGAACTCCCCAAGAACGAGCAGTTCTTC.